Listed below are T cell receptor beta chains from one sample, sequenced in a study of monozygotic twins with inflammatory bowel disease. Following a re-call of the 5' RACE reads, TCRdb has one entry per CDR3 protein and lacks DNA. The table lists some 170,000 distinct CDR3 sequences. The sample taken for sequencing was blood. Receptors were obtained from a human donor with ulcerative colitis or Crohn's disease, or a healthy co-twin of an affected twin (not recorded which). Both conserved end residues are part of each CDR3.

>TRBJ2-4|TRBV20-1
CSARPPGTRVWVHVGKNIQYF
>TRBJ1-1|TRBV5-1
CASSLAQTGAEAFF
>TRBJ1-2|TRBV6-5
CASSNPGPGDYGYTF
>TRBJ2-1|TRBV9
CASSVAAGGRGFPYNEQFF
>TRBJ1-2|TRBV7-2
CASSARTGSTANYGYTF
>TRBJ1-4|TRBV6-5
CASSYSKAVSTNEKLFF
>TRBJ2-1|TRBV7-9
CASSLRWGAAYNEQFF
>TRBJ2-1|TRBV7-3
CASSFFGGGSSYNEQFF
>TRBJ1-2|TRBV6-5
CASSYSVSSNYGYTF
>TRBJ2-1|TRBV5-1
CASSPEQGSSYNEQFF
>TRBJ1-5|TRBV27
CASRPRRINQPQHF
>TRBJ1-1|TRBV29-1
CSSSTGGTEAFF
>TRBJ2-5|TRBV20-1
CSARQNPPRLRETQYF
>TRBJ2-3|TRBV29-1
CSASYSIDTQYF
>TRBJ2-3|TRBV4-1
CASSQDLTTSTDTQYF
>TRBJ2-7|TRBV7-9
CASSFGEFSYEQYF
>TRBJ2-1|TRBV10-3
CAISPGEPTYNEQFF
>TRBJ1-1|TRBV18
CASSPTQNTEAFF
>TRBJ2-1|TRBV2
CASSASGGAVNEQFF
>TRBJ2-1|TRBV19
CASSIGRGRDEQFF
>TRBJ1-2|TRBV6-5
CASSYNIVYGYTF
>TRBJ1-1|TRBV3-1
CASRLLTGTGGITEAFF
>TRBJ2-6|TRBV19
CASTKGHAGAIVSGANVLTF
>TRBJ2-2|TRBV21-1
CASSKRGTANTGELFF
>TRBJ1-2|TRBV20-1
CSAGDRGYGYTF
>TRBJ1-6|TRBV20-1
CSAIRGQGNSPLHF